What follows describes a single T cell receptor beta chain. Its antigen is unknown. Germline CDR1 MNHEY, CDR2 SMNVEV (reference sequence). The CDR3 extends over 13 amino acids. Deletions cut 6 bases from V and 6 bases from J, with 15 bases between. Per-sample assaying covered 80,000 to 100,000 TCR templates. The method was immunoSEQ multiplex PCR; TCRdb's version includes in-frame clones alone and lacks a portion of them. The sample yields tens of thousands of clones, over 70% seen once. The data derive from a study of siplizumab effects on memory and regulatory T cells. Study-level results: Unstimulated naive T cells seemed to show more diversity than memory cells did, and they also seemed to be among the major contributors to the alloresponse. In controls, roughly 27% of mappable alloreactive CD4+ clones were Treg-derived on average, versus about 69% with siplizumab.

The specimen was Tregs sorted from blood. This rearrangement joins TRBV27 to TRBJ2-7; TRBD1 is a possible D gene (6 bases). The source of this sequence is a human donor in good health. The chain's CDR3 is CASRRTGWGEQYF. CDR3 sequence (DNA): TGTGCCAGCAGACGAACAGGGTGGGGCGAGCAGTACTTC.